These 23 T cell receptor beta chains originate from one sample sequenced in a study of shared clonotypes between healthy human individuals. This table comes from immunoSEQ multiplex PCR, and its TCRdb copy is limited to in-frame clones, with some not included. The sample lists about 2.4 million clones; over 85% were seen once. Specimen: naive CD4+ T cells sorted from blood. Subset here: CD45RA+ positively selected. The receptors originated from a young man in good health.

This rearrangement joins TRBV5-4 to TRBJ1-2, with D possibly matching TRBD1 (5 bases). Germline-derived CDR1 and CDR2 are SGHNT and YYREEE (reference sequence). The CDR3 is made up of 16 amino acids. V dropped 10 bases and J dropped 1 base, with 23 bases sitting between them. CDR3: CAHRRGGGLLNYGYTF. Written as DNA, the CDR3 is TGTGCCCACCGGCGCGGGGGTGGATTACTTAACTATGGCTACACCTTC. Using reference TRBV5-4 and TRBJ1-2 for the parts outside the CDR3, the full variable domain is ETGVTQSPTHLIKTRGQQVTLRCSSQSGHNTVSWYQQALGQGPQFIFQYYREEENGRGNFPPRFSGLQFPNYSSELNVNALELDDSALYLCAHRRGGGLLNYGYTFGSGTRLTVV.

V is TRBV7-8 and J is TRBJ1-5; tentatively, D is TRBD1 (5 bases). The V gene lost 3 bases and the J gene lost 0 bases, with 12 bases spanning the gap. Germline CDR1 SGHVS, CDR2 FQNEAQ. The CDR3 length is 16 residues. In nucleotides, the CDR3 is TGTGCCAGCAGCTTTTTTGACAGTAATAGCAATCAGCCCCAGCATTTT. As protein: CASSFFDSNSNQPQHF.

This clone was recorded only once. V usage is TRBV21-1 and J usage is TRBJ2-3; the D call TRBD2 from the table was never checked on the DNA. TRBV21-1 is a pseudogene. This CDR3 has 14 residues. CDR3 in amino acids: CASSPSEAADTQYF. CDR3 nucleotides: TGTGCCAGCAGCCCGTCTGAGGCCGCAGATACGCAGTATTTT.

CDR3 bases: TGTGCCAGCAGCTTAGAAGGAAGGGGTCTCGACGAGCAGTACTTC. Its translation is CASSLEGRGLDEQYF. The chain employs TRBV11-3 and TRBJ2-7, with D possibly matching TRBD1 (5 bases). V was cut by 0 bases and J by 5 bases, with 14 bases left in between. Per the germline V gene, CDR1 is SGHNT and CDR2 is YENEEA. CDR3 length: 15 residues.

The V and J genes are TRBV12-2 and TRBJ2-7; TRBD2 is taken as the D call from the table, unchecked against the DNA. TRBV12-2 is flagged as a pseudogene. The CDR3 loop spans 15 amino acids. The CDR3 loop reads CASRLGTSGIYEQYF. CDR3 DNA: TGTGCAAGTCGCTTAGGGACTAGCGGGATCTACGAGCAGTACTTC.

This rearrangement joins TRBV9 to TRBJ2-3; D perhaps matches TRBD2 (6 bases). CDR1 is SGDLS, CDR2 YYNGEE, per germline. V lost 0 bases and J lost 5, with 16 bases in between. CDR3 length: 16 residues. CDR3 coding DNA: TGTGCCAGCAGCGTAGCTACCGGGGACTTGAGAGATACGCAGTATTTT. Its protein is CASSVATGDLRDTQYF.

For this clone: The sample carries other DNA sequences with the same CDR3. V and J are TRBV5-1 and TRBJ2-3, with D perhaps matching TRBD1 (5 bases). This CDR3 is 13 amino acids long. The V gene's germline CDR1 is SGHRS and CDR2 YFSETQ. V was shortened by 3 bases and J by 2 bases, with 7 bases between the two germline ends. CDR3 coding DNA: TGCGCCAGCAGCTGGGGCTCCACAGATACGCAGTATTTT. Amino acid sequence: CASSWGSTDTQYF.

Concerning this clone itself: The sample contains more than one DNA sequence encoding this CDR3. This rearrangement joins TRBV5-1 to TRBJ2-1; no definite D call. Trimming took 1 base from V and 1 from J, leaving 9 bases between them. The CDR3 runs 15 residues. Germline assignment: CDR1 SGHRS and CDR2 YFSETQ. The DNA for the CDR3 is TGCGCCAGCAGCTTGCTCGGCGGATCCTACAATGAGCAGTTCTTC. Its protein is CASSLLGGSYNEQFF.

The rearrangement links TRBV7-2 to TRBJ1-1, with D possibly TRBD1 on 6 matching bases. Trimming stripped 5 bases from V and 1 base from J, with 11 bases between. The CDR3 contains 14 residues. CDR1 and CDR2 (germline): SGHTA, FQGNSA. The CDR3 sequence is CASSPRTENTEAFF. The CDR3 bases are TGTGCCAGCAGCCCAAGGACAGAGAACACTGAAGCTTTCTTT.

The chain employs TRBV6-6 and TRBJ1-2; 7 nucleotides align to TRBD1. The germline gives CDR1 MNHNY, CDR2 SVGAGI (reference sequence). The length of the CDR3 is 15 residues. J was trimmed by 8 bases and V by 6 bases; bases with no gene match: 15. Here the CDR3 reads CASSARVTGTEGYTF. For the CDR3, the DNA is TGTGCCAGCAGCGCCAGAGTGACAGGGACGGAAGGCTACACCTTC.

The rearrangement joins TRBV6-5 to TRBJ2-5, with no clear D. V lost 0 bases to trimming and J lost 5 bases, with 10 bases between them. Germline values: CDR1 MNHEY, CDR2 SVGAGI. The CDR3 extends over 14 amino acids. This chain's CDR3 is CASSYSLGLETQYF. CDR3 nucleotides: TGTGCCAGCAGTTACTCTCTGGGCTTGGAGACCCAGTACTTC.

The chain is built from TRBV5-1 and TRBJ1-6; a weak D match, TRBD1 (6 bases). This CDR3 contains 15 residues. Trimming stripped 0 bases from V and 10 bases from J, with 14 bases between. Germline assignment: CDR1 SGHRS and CDR2 YFSETQ. The CDR3 DNA is TGCGCCAGCAGCTTGGGGGACACAGCAGGATCACCCCTCCACTTT. Its translation is CASSLGDTAGSPLHF.

The rearrangement links TRBV11-3 to TRBJ2-3; 10 bases line up with TRBD2. Trimming removed 5 bases from V and 0 bases from J; junction bases left unmatched: 5. CDR3 size: 16 residues. Germline-derived CDR1 and CDR2 are SGHNT and YENEEA. The DNA for the CDR3 is TGTGCCAGCAGCACCGGGACTAGCGCTAGCACAGATACGCAGTATTTT. Translation gives CASSTGTSASTDTQYF.

The chain carries TRBV5-1 and TRBJ2-5, with 8 bases matching TRBD2. This CDR3 region has 15 residues. Looked up from germline, CDR1 is SGHRS and CDR2 is YFSETQ. V lost 4 bases to trimming and J lost 2 bases; unmatched junction nucleotides: 7. Written as DNA, the CDR3 is TGCGCCAGCAGCCCCGACGCGGGGGGACAAGAGACCCAGTACTTC. It translates to CASSPDAGGQETQYF. Combining the CDR3 with reference TRBV5-1 and TRBJ2-5 gives the whole variable domain KAGVTQTPRYLIKTRGQQVTLSCSPISGHRSVSWYQQTPGQGLQFLFEYFSETQRNKGNFPGRFSGRQFSNSRSEMNVSTLELGDSALYLCASSPDAGGQETQYFGPGTRLLVL.

The gene calls are TRBV10-3 and TRBJ2-3, with 11 bases aligning to TRBD1. The germline V gene encodes CDR1 ENHRY and CDR2 SYGVKD. V gave up 6 bases and J gave up 0 bases; unmatched junction bases: 2. This CDR3 has 15 residues. The CDR3 DNA reads as TGTGCCATCAGGGGACAGGGGGATAGCACAGATACGCAGTATTTT. It specifies CAIRGQGDSTDTQYF.

The chain links TRBV19 to TRBJ2-7; either TRBD1 or TRBD2 may fit D (6 bases each). The germline V gene encodes CDR1 LNHDA and CDR2 SQIVND (reference sequence). This CDR3 is 15 amino acids long. V dropped 5 bases and J dropped 6 bases, with 20 bases sitting between them. CDR3 region: CASSEGGSLFGEQYF. As DNA, the CDR3 is TGTGCCAGTAGTGAAGGGGGGTCCCTCTTCGGCGAGCAGTACTTC.

The table lists this clone with a few counts. The rearrangement uses TRBV30 and TRBJ1-5; no clear D gene. The V gene's germline CDR1 is GTSNPN and CDR2 SVGIG (reference sequence). V shed 2 bases and J shed 7 bases, with 21 bases lying between them. The CDR3 runs 16 residues. The CDR3 sequence: CAWSNLGSGPGQPQHF. For the CDR3, the DNA is TGTGCCTGGAGTAACCTTGGGTCCGGCCCCGGGCAGCCCCAGCATTTT.

The chain joins TRBV7-6 to TRBJ2-5; D gene unclear. Germline lookup yields CDR1 SGHVS and CDR2 FNYEAQ. The CDR3 extends over 14 amino acids. Trimming removed 3 bases from V and 3 bases from J, with 11 bases in between. The CDR3 here is CASSLMASKETQYF. CDR3 sequence (DNA): TGTGCCAGCAGCTTGATGGCTTCAAAAGAGACCCAGTACTTC.

This clone was seen once. The CDR3 is CASSLGDRGREKLFF. The CDR3 nucleotides are TGTGCCAGCAGCTTGGGGGACAGGGGGCGTGAAAAACTGTTTTTT. This chain uses TRBV5-4 with TRBJ1-4; 12 bases match TRBD1. Per germline, CDR1 SGHNT and CDR2 YYREEE (reference sequence). This CDR3 region has 15 residues. V shed 0 bases and J 7 bases; nucleotides not matched to a gene: 1. Together with reference TRBV5-4 and TRBJ1-4, the CDR3 gives the full variable domain: ETGVTQSPTHLIKTRGQQVTLRCSSQSGHNTVSWYQQALGQGPQFIFQYYREEENGRGNFPPRFSGLQFPNYSSELNVNALELDDSALYLCASSLGDRGREKLFFGSGTQLSVL.

The chain combines TRBV29-1 with TRBJ2-1; D not certain. The V and J ends lost 3 bases and 4 bases respectively, with 7 bases between them. The CDR3 covers 12 residues. Germline V gene data show CDR1 as SQVTM and CDR2 as ANQGSEA. The CDR3 DNA reads TGCAGCGTTGATACACCTTACAATGAGCAGTTCTTC. Its protein product is CSVDTPYNEQFF.

The chain couples TRBV6-6 to TRBJ2-5, with TRBD1 as a possible D gene (7 bases). The J call may be incorrect, as the DNA end agrees better with TRBJ2-7. Germline V gene lookup returns CDR1 MNHNY and CDR2 SVGAGI (reference sequence). The CDR3 sequence is 14 residues long. CDR3 DNA: TGTGCCAGCAGTCGCGGGACAGACTCCTACGAGCAGTACTTC. Its protein is CASSRGTDSYEQYF.

To note about this clone: The sample carries other DNA sequences with the same CDR3. The V gene is TRBV6-5, the J gene TRBJ2-7; D is unclear. Looked up from germline, CDR1 is MNHEY and CDR2 is SVGAGI. The ends were cut back, 6 bases at V and 4 bases at J, with 7 bases in the middle. The CDR3 contains 11 residues. DNA for the CDR3: TGTGCCAGCAGGCGTAATTACGAGCAGTACTTC. Protein: CASRRNYEQYF.

Points on this clone: Other DNA sequences in the sample encode the same CDR3. V gene TRBV30 combines with J gene TRBJ1-6; 9 bases fit TRBD1. The CDR3 is 14 amino acids. Per the germline V gene, CDR1 is GTSNPN and CDR2 is SVGIG (reference sequence). The V segment lost 0 bases and the J segment 8 bases; nucleotides outside the gene matches: 2. Written as DNA, the CDR3 is TGTGCCTGGAGTGTACGGACAGGGGATTCACCCCTCCACTTT. The encoded protein is CAWSVRTGDSPLHF.